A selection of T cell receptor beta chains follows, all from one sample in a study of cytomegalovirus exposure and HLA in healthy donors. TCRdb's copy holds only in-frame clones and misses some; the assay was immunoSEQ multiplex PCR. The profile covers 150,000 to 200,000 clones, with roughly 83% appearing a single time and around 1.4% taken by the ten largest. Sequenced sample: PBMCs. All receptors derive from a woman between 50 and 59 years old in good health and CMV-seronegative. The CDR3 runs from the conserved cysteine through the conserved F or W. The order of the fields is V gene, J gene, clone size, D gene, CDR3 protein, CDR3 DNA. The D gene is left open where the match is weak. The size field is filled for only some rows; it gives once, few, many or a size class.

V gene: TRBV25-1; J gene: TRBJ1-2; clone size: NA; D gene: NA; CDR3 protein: CASNPGQVGYGYTF; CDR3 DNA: TGTGCCAGCAACCCAGGGCAGGTCGGCTATGGCTACACCTTC
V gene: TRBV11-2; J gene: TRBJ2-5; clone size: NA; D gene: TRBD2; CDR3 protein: CASSLGTSGRVETQYF; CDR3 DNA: TGTGCCAGCAGCTTAGGAACTAGCGGGAGAGTAGAGACCCAGTACTTC
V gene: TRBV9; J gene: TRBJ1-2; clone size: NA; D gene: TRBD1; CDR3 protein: CASSSLGQGVINYGYTF; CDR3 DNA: TGTGCCAGCAGCTCCCTTGGACAGGGAGTAATAAACTATGGCTACACCTTC
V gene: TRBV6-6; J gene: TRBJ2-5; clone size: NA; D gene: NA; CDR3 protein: CASSRAGSSGTQYF; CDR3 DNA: TGTGCCAGCAGTAGGGCGGGCAGCTCGGGGACCCAGTACTTC
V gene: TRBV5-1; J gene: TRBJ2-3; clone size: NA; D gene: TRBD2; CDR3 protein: CASSLASGSGGTDTQYF; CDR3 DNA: TGCGCCAGCAGCTTGGCGAGCGGGAGTGGGGGCACAGATACGCAGTATTTT
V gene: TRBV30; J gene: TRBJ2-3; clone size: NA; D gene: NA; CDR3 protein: CAWSPGLGTDTQYF; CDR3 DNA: TGTGCCTGGAGTCCGGGTTTAGGTACAGATACGCAGTATTTT
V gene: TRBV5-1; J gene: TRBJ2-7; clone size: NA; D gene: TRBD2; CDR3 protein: CASSLNSGSGVDEQYF; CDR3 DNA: TGCGCCAGCAGTCTTAACTCCGGGAGCGGGGTTGACGAGCAGTACTTC
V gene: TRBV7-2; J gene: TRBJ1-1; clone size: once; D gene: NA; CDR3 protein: CASRGGALMNTEAFF; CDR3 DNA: TGTGCCAGCCGCGGGGGGGCGCTAATGAACACTGAAGCTTTCTTT
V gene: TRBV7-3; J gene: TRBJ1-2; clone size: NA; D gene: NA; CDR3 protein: CASSLTNGGVSGYTF; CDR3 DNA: TGTGCCAGCAGCTTAACGAACGGGGGGGTTAGTGGCTACACCTTC
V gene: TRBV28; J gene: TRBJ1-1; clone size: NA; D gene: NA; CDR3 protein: CASVAYTEAFF; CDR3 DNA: TGTGCCAGCGTCGCGTACACTGAAGCTTTCTTT
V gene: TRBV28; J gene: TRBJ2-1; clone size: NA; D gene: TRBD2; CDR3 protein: CASRLMGLADFYNEQFF; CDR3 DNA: TGTGCCAGCAGGCTAATGGGACTAGCGGATTTCTACAATGAGCAGTTCTTC
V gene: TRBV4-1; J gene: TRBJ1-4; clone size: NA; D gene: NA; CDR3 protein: CASSQDGGGSSEKLFF; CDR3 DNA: TGCGCCAGCAGCCAAGATGGGGGGGGTAGTAGTGAAAAACTGTTTTTT
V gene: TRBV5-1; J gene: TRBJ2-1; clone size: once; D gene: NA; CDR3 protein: CASRERALGSYNEQFF; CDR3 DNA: TGCGCCAGCAGGGAGCGGGCCCTGGGCTCCTACAATGAGCAGTTCTTC
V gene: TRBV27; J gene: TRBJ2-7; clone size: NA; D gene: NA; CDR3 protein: CASSLTVPSSYEQYF; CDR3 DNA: TGTGCCAGCAGTTTAACAGTTCCGTCCTCCTACGAGCAGTACTTC
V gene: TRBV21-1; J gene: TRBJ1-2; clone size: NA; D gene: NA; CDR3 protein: CASSKFGTIRTGGGFGLRGYTF; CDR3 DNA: TGTGCCAGCAGCAAATTCGGTACGATTAGGACAGGGGGCGGTTTTGGGCTACGTGGCTACACCTTC
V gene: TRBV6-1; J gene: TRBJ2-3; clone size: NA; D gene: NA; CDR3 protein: CASSPGVTDTQYF; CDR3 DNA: TGTGCCAGCAGTCCGGGGGTCACAGATACGCAGTATTTT
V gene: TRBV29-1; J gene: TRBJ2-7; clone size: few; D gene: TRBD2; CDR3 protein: CSGAGTSGTYEQYF; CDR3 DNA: TGCAGCGGAGCTGGGACTAGCGGAACCTACGAGCAGTACTTC
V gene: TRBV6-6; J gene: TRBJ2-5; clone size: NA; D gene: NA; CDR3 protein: CASSYVRETQYF; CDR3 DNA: TGTGCCAGCTCCTACGTGAGGGAGACCCAGTACTTC
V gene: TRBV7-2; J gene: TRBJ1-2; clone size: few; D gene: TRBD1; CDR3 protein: CASSARQGDYGYTF; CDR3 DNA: TGTGCCAGCAGCGCCCGACAGGGGGACTATGGCTACACCTTC
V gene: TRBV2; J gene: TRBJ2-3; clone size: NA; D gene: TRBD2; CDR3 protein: CASRATSGSVDTQYF; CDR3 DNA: TGTGCCAGCAGAGCTACTAGCGGGAGCGTGGATACGCAGTATTTT
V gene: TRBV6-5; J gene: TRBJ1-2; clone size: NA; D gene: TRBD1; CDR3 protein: CASKTGGEIYGYTF; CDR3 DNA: TGTGCCAGCAAGACAGGGGGCGAAATCTACGGCTACACCTTC
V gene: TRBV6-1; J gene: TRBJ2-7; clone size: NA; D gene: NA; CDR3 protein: CASSAGWSYEQYF; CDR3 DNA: TGTGCCAGCAGTGCGGGTTGGTCCTACGAGCAGTACTTC
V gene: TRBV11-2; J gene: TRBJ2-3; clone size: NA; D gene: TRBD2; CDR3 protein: CASSLVSAGGYTDTQYF; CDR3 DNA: TGTGCCAGCAGCTTAGTCTCAGCGGGGGGTTACACAGATACGCAGTATTTT
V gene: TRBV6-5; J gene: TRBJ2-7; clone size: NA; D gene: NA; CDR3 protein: CASRVGRGHEQYF; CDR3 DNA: TGTGCCAGCAGAGTGGGCAGGGGACACGAGCAGTACTTC
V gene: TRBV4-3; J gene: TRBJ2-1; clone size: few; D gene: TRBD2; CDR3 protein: CASSQGGSGGADEQFF; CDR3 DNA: TGCGCCAGCAGCCAAGGAGGGAGCGGGGGGGCGGATGAGCAGTTCTTC
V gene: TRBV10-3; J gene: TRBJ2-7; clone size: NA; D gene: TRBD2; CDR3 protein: CAIRAGVWNEQYF; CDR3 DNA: TGTGCCATCAGGGCGGGGGTGTGGAACGAGCAGTACTTC
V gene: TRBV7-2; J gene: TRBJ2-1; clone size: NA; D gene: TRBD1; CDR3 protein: CASSSRTGLLEQFF; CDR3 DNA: TGTGCCAGCAGCTCCCGGACAGGGCTATTGGAGCAGTTCTTC
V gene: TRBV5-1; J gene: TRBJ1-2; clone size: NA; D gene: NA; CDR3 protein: CASSLARGTNYGYTF; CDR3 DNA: TGCGCCAGCAGCTTGGCCCGTGGCACTAACTATGGCTACACCTTC
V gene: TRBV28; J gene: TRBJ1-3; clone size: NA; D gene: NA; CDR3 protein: CASRRVAGNTIYF; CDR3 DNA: TGTGCCAGCAGGCGGGTTGCAGGAAACACCATATATTTT
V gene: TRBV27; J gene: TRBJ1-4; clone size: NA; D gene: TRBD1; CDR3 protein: CASRGTGIGEKLFF; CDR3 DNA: TGTGCCAGCAGAGGGACAGGGATAGGGGAAAAACTGTTTTTT
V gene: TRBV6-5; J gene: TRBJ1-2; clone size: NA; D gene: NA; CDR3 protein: CASSYSAGGNGYTF; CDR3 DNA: TGTGCCAGCAGTTACTCGGCCGGCGGAAATGGCTACACCTTC
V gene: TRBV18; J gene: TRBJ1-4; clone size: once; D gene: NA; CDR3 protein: CASSPQGNLGQKLFF; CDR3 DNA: TGTGCCAGCTCACCGCAGGGTAATCTTGGGCAAAAACTGTTTTTT
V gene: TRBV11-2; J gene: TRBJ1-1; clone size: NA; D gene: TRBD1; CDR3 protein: CASSSNPQGGAFF; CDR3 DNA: TGTGCCAGCAGCTCCAACCCCCAGGGGGGAGCTTTCTTT
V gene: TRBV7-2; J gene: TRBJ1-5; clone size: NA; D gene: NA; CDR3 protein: CASSLAGSNQPQHF; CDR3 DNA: TGTGCCAGCAGCTTAGCCGGGAGCAATCAGCCCCAGCATTTT
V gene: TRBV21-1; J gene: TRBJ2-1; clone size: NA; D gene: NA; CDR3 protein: CASSPPGLFPSYNEQFF; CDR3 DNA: TGTGCCAGCAGCCCCCCTGGACTATTCCCCTCCTACAATGAGCAGTTCTTC
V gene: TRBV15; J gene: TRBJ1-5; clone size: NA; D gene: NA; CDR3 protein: CATSRDRGNQPQHF; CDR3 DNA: TGTGCCACCAGCAGAGATCGAGGCAATCAGCCCCAGCATTTT
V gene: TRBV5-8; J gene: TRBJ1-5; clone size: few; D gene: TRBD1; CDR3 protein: CASSFGQGGQPQHF; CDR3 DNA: TGTGCCAGCAGCTTTGGGCAGGGGGGCCAGCCCCAGCATTTT
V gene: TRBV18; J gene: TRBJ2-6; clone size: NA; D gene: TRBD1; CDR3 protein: CASSPLSARSGGLSGANVLTF; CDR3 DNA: TGTGCCAGCTCACCACTCTCAGCACGGTCAGGGGGTCTCTCTGGGGCCAACGTCCTGACTTTC
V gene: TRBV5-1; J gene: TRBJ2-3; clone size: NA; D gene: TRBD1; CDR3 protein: CASQTGITDTQYF; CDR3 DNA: TGCGCCAGCCAGACAGGGATCACAGATACGCAGTATTTT
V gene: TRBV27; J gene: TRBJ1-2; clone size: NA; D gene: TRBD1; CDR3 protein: CATTDRGRDGYTF; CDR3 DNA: TGTGCCACTACTGACAGGGGGCGGGATGGCTACACCTTC
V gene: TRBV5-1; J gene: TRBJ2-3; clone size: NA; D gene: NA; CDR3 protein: CASSFLGGSSTDTQYF; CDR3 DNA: TGCGCCAGCAGCTTCCTTGGCGGCAGCAGCACAGATACGCAGTATTTT
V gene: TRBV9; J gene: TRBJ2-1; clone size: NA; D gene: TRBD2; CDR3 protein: CASSNRDGLAGEGDNEQFF; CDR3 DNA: TGTGCCAGCAGCAACCGGGACGGACTAGCGGGAGAGGGTGACAATGAGCAGTTCTTC